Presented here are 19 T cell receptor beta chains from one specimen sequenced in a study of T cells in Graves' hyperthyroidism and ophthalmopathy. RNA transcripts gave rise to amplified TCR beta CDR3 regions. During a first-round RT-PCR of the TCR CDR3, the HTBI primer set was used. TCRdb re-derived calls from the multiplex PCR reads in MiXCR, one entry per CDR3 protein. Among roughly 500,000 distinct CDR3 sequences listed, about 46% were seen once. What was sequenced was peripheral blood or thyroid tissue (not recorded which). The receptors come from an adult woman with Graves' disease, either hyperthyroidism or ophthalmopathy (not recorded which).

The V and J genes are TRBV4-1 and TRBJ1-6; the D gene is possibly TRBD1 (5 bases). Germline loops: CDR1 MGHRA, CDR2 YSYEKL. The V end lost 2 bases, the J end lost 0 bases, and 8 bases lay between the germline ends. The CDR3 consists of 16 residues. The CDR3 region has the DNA TGCGCCAGCAGCCAAAGGGGCCCCTCCTATAATTCACCCCTCCACTTT. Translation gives CASSQRGPSYNSPLHF.

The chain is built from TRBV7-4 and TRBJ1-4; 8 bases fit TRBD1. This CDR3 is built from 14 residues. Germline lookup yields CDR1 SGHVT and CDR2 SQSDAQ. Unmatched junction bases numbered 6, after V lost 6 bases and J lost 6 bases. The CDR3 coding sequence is TGTGCCAGCAGTCCACAGGGGGTCTATGAAAAACTGTTTTTT. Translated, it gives CASSPQGVYEKLFF.

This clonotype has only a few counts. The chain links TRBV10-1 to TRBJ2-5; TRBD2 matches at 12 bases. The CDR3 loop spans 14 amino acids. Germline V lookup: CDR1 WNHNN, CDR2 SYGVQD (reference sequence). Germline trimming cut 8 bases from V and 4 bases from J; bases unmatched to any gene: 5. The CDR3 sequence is CASPSGRARETQYF. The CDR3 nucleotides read TGCGCCAGCCCTAGCGGGAGGGCCCGAGAGACCCAGTACTTC.

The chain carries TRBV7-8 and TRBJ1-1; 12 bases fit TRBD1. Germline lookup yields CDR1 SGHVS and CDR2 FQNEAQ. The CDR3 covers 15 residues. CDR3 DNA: TGTGCGTCCCGGGACAGGGGGCTTTTGAACACTGAAGCTTTCTTT. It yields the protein CASRDRGLLNTEAFF.

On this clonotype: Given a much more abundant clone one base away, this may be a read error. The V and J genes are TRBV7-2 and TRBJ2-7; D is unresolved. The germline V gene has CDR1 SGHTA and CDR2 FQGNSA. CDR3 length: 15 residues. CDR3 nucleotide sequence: TGTGCCAGCAGCTTAGTCTGGCAGCCCTCCTACGAGCAGCACTTC. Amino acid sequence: CASSLVWQPSYEQHF.

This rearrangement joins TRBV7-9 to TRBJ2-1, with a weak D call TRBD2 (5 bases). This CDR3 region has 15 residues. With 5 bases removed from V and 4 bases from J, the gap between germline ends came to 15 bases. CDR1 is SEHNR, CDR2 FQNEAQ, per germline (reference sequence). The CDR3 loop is CASSRLGSGYNEQFF. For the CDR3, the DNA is TGTGCCAGCAGCCGTTTGGGGAGTGGTTACAATGAGCAGTTCTTC.

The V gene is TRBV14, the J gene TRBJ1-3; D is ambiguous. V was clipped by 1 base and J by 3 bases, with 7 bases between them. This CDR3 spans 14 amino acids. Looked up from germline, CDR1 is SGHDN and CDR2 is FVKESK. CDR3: CASSQGGFGNTIYF. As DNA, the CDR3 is TGTGCCAGCAGCCAAGGAGGTTTTGGAAACACCATATATTTT.

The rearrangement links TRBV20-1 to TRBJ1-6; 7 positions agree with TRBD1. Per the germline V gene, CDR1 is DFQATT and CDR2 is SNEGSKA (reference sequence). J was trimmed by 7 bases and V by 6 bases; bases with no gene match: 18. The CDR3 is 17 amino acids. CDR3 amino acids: CSARQLWTGTGNSPLHF. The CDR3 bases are TGCAGTGCACGGCAACTCTGGACAGGAACAGGGAATTCACCCCTCCACTTT.

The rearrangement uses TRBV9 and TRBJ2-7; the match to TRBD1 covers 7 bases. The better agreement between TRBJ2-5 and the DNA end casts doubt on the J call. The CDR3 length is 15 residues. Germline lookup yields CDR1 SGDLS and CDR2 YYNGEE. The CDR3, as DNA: TGTGCCAGCAGCGTAAGAGACAGGGCCAGTGAGACCCAGTACTTC. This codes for CASSVRDRASETQYF.

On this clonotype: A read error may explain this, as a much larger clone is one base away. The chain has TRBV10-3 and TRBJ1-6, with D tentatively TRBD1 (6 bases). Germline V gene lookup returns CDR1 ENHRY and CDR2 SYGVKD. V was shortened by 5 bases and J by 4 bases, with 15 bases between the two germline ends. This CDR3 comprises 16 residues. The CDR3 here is CAISPGHLLYNSPLHF. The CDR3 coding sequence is TGTGCCATCAGTCCGGGACACCTATTATATAATTCACCCCTCCACTTT.

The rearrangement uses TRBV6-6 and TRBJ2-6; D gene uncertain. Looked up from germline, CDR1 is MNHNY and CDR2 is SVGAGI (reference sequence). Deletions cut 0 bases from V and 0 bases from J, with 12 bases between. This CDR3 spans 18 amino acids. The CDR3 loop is CASSYSNYGPSGANVLTF. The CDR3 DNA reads TGTGCCAGCAGTTACTCGAATTACGGCCCCTCTGGGGCCAACGTCCTGACTTTC.

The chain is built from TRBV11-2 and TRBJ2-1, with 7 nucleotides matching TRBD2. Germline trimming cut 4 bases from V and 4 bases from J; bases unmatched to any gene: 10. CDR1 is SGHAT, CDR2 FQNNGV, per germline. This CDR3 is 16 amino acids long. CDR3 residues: CASSSVSGRTYNEQFF. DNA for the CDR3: TGTGCCAGCAGCTCAGTTAGCGGGCGTACTTACAATGAGCAGTTCTTC.

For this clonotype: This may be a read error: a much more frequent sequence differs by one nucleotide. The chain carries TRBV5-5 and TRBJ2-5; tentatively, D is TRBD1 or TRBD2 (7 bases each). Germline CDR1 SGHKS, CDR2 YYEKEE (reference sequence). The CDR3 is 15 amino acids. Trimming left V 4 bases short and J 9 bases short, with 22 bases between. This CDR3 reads CASSPTGAPREAQYF. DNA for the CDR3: TGTGCCAGCAGCCCAACAGGGGCCCCCCGGGAGGCCCAGTACTTC.

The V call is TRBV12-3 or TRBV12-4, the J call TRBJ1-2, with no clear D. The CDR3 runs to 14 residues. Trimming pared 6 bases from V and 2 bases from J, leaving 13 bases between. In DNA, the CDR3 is TGTGCCAGCAGGTATGGGGTAGGGAACTATGGCTACACCTTC. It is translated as CASRYGVGNYGYTF.

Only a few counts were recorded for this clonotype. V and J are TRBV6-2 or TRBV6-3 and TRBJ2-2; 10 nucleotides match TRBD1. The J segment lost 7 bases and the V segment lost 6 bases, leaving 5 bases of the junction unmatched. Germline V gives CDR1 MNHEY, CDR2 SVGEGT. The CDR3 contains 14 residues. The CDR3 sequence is CASRTGGAVGELFF. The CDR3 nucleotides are TGTGCCAGCAGGACAGGGGGCGCCGTCGGGGAGCTGTTTTTT.

The CDR3, as DNA: TGTGCCAGCAGCTGGGACAGGGCAGCCTACGAGCAGTACTTC. Translating gives CASSWDRAAYEQYF. The chain has TRBV12-3 or TRBV12-4 and TRBJ2-7; the match to TRBD1 covers 9 bases. This CDR3 region has 14 residues. Unmatched junction bases numbered 5, after V lost 6 bases and J lost 2 bases.

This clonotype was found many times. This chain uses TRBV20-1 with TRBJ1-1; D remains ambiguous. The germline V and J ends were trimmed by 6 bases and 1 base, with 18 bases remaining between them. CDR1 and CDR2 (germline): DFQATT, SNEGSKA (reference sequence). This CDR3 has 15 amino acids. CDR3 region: CSALGSGPTNTEAFF. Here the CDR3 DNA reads TGCAGTGCCCTGGGATCCGGACCGACGAACACTGAAGCTTTCTTT.

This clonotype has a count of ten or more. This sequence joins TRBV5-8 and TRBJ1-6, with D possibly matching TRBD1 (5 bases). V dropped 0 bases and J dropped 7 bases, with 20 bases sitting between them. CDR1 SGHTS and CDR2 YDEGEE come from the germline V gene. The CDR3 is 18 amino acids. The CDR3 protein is CASSLGGRGFQLNSPLHF. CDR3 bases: TGTGCCAGCAGCTTGGGGGGTCGGGGGTTCCAGTTGAATTCACCCCTCCACTTT.

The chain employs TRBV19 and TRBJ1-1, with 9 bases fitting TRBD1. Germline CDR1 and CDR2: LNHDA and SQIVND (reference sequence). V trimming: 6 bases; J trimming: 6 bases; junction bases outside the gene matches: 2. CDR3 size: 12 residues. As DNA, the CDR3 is TGTGCCAGTAGGGACAGGGGCCCTGAAGCTTTCTTT. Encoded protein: CASRDRGPEAFF.